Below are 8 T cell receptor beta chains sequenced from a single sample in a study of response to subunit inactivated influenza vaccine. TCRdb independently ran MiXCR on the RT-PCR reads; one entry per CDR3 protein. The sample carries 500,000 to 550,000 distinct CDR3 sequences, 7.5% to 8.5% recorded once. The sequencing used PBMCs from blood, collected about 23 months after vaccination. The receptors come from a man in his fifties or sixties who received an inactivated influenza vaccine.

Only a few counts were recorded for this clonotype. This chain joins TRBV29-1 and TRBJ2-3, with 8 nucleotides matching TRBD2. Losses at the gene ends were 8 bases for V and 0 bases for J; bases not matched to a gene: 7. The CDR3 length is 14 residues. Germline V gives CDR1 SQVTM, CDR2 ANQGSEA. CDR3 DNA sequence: TGCAGCCTCACGGGGGGGATGAGCACAGATACGCAGTATTTT. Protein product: CSLTGGMSTDTQYF.

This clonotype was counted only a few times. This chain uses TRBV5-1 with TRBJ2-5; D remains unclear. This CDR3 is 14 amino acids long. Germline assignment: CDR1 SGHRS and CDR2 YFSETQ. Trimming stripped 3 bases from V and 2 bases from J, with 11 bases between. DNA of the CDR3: TGCGCCAGCAGCTCCGGACGGCCTCAAGAGACCCAGTACTTC. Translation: CASSSGRPQETQYF. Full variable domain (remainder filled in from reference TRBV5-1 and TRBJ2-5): KAGVTQTPRYLIKTRGQQVTLSCSPISGHRSVSWYQQTPGQGLQFLFEYFSETQRNKGNFPGRFSGRQFSNSRSEMNVSTLELGDSALYLCASSSGRPQETQYFGPGTRLLVL.

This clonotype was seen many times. CDR3 sequence reads: CASSLGDRDDSPLHF. The CDR3 nucleotides are TGCGCCAGCAGCTTGGGGGACAGGGATGATTCACCCCTCCACTTT. The V and J genes are TRBV5-1 and TRBJ1-6; TRBD1 matches at 9 bases. Trimming took 0 bases from V and 8 from J; bases not matched to a gene: 3. This CDR3 contains 15 residues. Per the germline V gene, CDR1 is SGHRS and CDR2 is YFSETQ.

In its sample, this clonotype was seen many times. CDR3 sequence reads: CSTQRGLDEQYF. CDR3 DNA: TGCAGTACTCAGCGGGGTTTGGACGAGCAGTACTTC. V and J are TRBV20-1 and TRBJ2-7, with 7 bases lining up with TRBD2. Trimming at V came to 8 bases and at J to 5 bases, leaving 9 bases not matched to a gene. Germline V lookup: CDR1 DFQATT, CDR2 SNEGSKA (reference sequence). The CDR3 runs 12 residues.

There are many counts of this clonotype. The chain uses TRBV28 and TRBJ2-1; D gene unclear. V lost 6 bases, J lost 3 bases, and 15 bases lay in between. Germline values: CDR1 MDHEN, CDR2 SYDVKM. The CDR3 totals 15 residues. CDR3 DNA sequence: TGTGCCAGCAGCCTTCTTGCCTTGGGCTACAATGAGCAGTTCTTC. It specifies CASSLLALGYNEQFF.

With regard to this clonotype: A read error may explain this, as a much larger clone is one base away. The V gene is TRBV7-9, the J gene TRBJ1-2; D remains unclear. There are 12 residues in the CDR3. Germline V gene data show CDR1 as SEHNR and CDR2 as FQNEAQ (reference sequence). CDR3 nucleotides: TGTGTCAGCAGCCCCAGTGGAAATGGCTACACCTTC. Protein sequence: CVSSPSGNGYTF.

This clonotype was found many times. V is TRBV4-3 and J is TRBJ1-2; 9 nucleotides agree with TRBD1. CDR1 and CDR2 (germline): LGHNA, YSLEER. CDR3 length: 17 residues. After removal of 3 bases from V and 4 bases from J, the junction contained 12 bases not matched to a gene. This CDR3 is CASSQGDRAVAGYGYTF. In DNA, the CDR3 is TGCGCCAGCAGCCAGGGGGACAGGGCGGTAGCGGGCTATGGCTACACCTTC.

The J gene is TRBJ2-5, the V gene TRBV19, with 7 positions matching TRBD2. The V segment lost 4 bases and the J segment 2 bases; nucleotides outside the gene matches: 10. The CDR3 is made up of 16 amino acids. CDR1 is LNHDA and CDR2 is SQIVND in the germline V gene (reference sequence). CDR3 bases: TGTGCCAGTAGTAAGTGGGCGGGAGATATACAAGAGACCCAGTACTTC. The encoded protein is CASSKWAGDIQETQYF.